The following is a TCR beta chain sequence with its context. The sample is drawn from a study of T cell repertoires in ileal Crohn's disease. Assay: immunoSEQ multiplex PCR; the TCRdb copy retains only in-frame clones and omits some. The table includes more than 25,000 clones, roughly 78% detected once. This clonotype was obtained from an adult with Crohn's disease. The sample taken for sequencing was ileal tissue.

CDR3 DNA: TGTGCCAGCAGCTTCCGGGACAGGGCTTTTGGGGCCAACGTCCTGACTTTC. This encodes CASSFRDRAFGANVLTF. This sequence joins TRBV9 and TRBJ2-6; 9 nucleotides line up with TRBD1. Germline V lookup: CDR1 SGDLS, CDR2 YYNGEE. The V gene end was trimmed by 4 bases and the J gene end by 3 bases; junction bases not matched to a gene: 8. This CDR3 spans 17 amino acids.